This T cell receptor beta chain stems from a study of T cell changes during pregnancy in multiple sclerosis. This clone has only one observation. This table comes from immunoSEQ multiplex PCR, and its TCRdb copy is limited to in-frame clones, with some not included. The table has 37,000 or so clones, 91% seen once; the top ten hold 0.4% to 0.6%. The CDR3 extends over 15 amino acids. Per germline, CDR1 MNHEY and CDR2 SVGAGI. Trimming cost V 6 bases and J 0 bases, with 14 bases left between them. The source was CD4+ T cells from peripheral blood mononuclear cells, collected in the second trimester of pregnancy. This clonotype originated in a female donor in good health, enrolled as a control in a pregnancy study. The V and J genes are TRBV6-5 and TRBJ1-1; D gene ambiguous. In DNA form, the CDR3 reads TGTGCCAGCAGAGGTCCAGGTTCACTGAACACTGAAGCTTTCTTT. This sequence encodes CASRGPGSLNTEAFF.